This T cell receptor (beta chain) stems from a study of blood T cell repertoires in COVID-19. The overall study: The study drew acute and convalescent COVID-19 samples from the United States, Italy and Spain. Nucleic acid was either cDNA or gDNA, and it came from T cells, B-cell-depleted T cells, or PBMCs.

Deletions cut 8 bases from V and 7 bases from J, with 15 bases between. The CDR3 covers 13 residues. Germline V gene lookup returns CDR1 LGHDT and CDR2 YNNKEL (reference sequence). Self-reported history from a screening survey and questionnaire set each donor's cohort. The assay was immunoSEQ multiplex PCR, and TCRdb's table has in-frame clones only and misses some. The table lists some 180,000 clones, approximately 86% of them singletons. The sequencing input was PBMCs or T cells enriched from blood (not recorded which). V is TRBV3-1 (or the pseudogene TRBV3-2) and J is TRBJ2-1; a weak D match, TRBD2 (5 bases). The TCR comes from a woman aged 55-69 years with acute COVID-19. CDR3 region: CASGVRESNEQFF. CDR3 nucleotide sequence: TGTGCCAGCGGTGTGAGGGAGTCGAATGAGCAGTTCTTC.